The rows below give T cell receptor beta chains drawn from one sample of a study of response to subunit inactivated influenza vaccine. TCRdb reanalysed the RT-PCR reads using MiXCR and keeps one entry per CDR3 protein. The sample contains just under 550,000 distinct CDR3 sequences, under 25% of which appear only once. These records were also assigned to another study, of T cells expressing NK-cell markers.

This sample comprised CD4+ T cells sorted from PBMCs, obtained roughly 13 days after vaccination. The receptor set was obtained from a middle-aged man who received an inactivated influenza vaccine. Each CDR3 is given with its conserved first and last residue. A D gene is named only where the DNA matches it firmly. Clone sizes are given selectively: once, few, many, or a class where the clone is expanded.

J gene: TRBJ2-2
D gene: -
V gene: TRBV7-9
clone size: few
CDR3 DNA: TGTGCCAGCAGACAGCCTCCGAACACCGGGGAGCTGTTTTTT
CDR3 protein: CASRQPPNTGELFF

J gene: TRBJ2-1
D gene: -
V gene: TRBV7-2
clone size: few
CDR3 DNA: TGTGCCAGCAGCGCCAGGGTCTTTGAGCAGTTCTTC
CDR3 protein: CASSARVFEQFF

J gene: TRBJ1-4
D gene: TRBD1
V gene: TRBV6-5
clone size: -
CDR3 DNA: TGTGCCAGCAGGTCCGGGACAGGGAGACTGTTTTTT
CDR3 protein: CASRSGTGRLFF

J gene: TRBJ2-2
D gene: -
V gene: TRBV6-2/TRBV6-3
clone size: -
CDR3 DNA: TGTGCCATCCGAGGGGCAGGACCCGGGGAGCTGTTTTTT
CDR3 protein: CAIRGAGPGELFF

J gene: TRBJ1-2
D gene: -
V gene: TRBV6-2/TRBV6-3
clone size: -
CDR3 DNA: TGTGCCAGCAGCCGCGGCGAGGGATGGTATGGCTACACCTTC
CDR3 protein: CASSRGEGWYGYTF

J gene: TRBJ2-1
D gene: TRBD2
V gene: TRBV20-1
clone size: few
CDR3 DNA: TGCAGTGCTATCGGATCCGGCGGGGGGGAGTACAATGAGCAGTTCTTC
CDR3 protein: CSAIGSGGGEYNEQFF

J gene: TRBJ2-1
D gene: -
V gene: TRBV4-2
clone size: many
CDR3 DNA: TGTGCCAGCAGCCAAGTAGCAGGGGAGCAGTTCTTC
CDR3 protein: CASSQVAGEQFF

J gene: TRBJ1-3
D gene: -
V gene: TRBV11-1
clone size: -
CDR3 DNA: TGTGCCAGCAGCTTAGGTGGACATCTGGGAAGACCCTCTGGAAACACCATATATTTT
CDR3 protein: CASSLGGHLGRPSGNTIYF

J gene: TRBJ2-5
D gene: TRBD2
V gene: TRBV7-2
clone size: -
CDR3 DNA: TGTGCCAGCAGCTATGGCGGGAGAACGGAGACCCAGTACTTC
CDR3 protein: CASSYGGRTETQYF

J gene: TRBJ2-1
D gene: -
V gene: TRBV21-1
clone size: -
CDR3 DNA: TGTGCCAGCAGCCGCTGGAGGACTGGTATCTACAATGAGCAGTTCTTC
CDR3 protein: CASSRWRTGIYNEQFF

J gene: TRBJ2-5
D gene: TRBD2
V gene: TRBV7-8
clone size: few
CDR3 DNA: TGTGCCAGCAGCCTAGCGGGTCCGGTCAAGGAGACCCAGTACTTC
CDR3 protein: CASSLAGPVKETQYF

J gene: TRBJ1-3
D gene: TRBD1
V gene: TRBV7-6
clone size: many
CDR3 DNA: TGTGCCAGCAGCTTAGCGCCCAGACAGGGGGCGAACACCATATATTTT
CDR3 protein: CASSLAPRQGANTIYF

J gene: TRBJ2-2
D gene: -
V gene: TRBV6-6
clone size: many
CDR3 DNA: TGTGCCAGCAGAACAGGGACCGGGGAGCTGTTTTTT
CDR3 protein: CASRTGTGELFF

J gene: TRBJ2-7
D gene: -
V gene: TRBV12-3/TRBV12-4
clone size: -
CDR3 DNA: TGTGCCAGCAGTCCAGGATACAAATCCAACGAGCAGTACTTC
CDR3 protein: CASSPGYKSNEQYF

J gene: TRBJ2-7
D gene: -
V gene: TRBV28
clone size: -
CDR3 DNA: TGTGCCAGCAGTCCCCCGGCTCTCGAGCAGTACTTC
CDR3 protein: CASSPPALEQYF

J gene: TRBJ1-4
D gene: -
V gene: TRBV9
clone size: -
CDR3 DNA: TGTGCCAGCAGCGTCCGGGACGACAATCATGAAAAACTGTTTTTT
CDR3 protein: CASSVRDDNHEKLFF

J gene: TRBJ1-4
D gene: -
V gene: TRBV20-1
clone size: -
CDR3 DNA: TGCAGTGCTAGTCATCGACAAGACCTTACAACTAATGAAAAACTGTTTTTT
CDR3 protein: CSASHRQDLTTNEKLFF

J gene: TRBJ2-7
D gene: -
V gene: TRBV2
clone size: -
CDR3 DNA: TGTGCCAGCAGTGAAAACTTGTACGAGCAGTACTTC
CDR3 protein: CASSENLYEQYF

J gene: TRBJ2-5
D gene: -
V gene: TRBV5-1
clone size: few
CDR3 DNA: TGCGCCAGCAGCTTGAAGCCCCAGGGAGTTAGGGAGACCCAGTACTTC
CDR3 protein: CASSLKPQGVRETQYF

J gene: TRBJ2-1
D gene: -
V gene: TRBV6-2/TRBV6-3
clone size: few
CDR3 DNA: TGTGCCAGCAGTTACACAGGGTATGAGCAGTTCTTC
CDR3 protein: CASSYTGYEQFF

J gene: TRBJ1-2
D gene: -
V gene: TRBV20-1
clone size: few
CDR3 DNA: TGCAGTGCTAGAGCTGAGAACTATGGCTACACCTTC
CDR3 protein: CSARAENYGYTF

J gene: TRBJ1-4
D gene: TRBD1
V gene: TRBV4-1
clone size: -
CDR3 DNA: TGCGCCAGCAGCCAAGGTAACAGGGGAAGGAGTGAAAAACTGTTTTTT
CDR3 protein: CASSQGNRGRSEKLFF

J gene: TRBJ2-1
D gene: -
V gene: TRBV7-9
clone size: -
CDR3 DNA: TGTGCCAGCAGCTTATCAGGGGCAAGCCGCAATGAGCAGTTCTTC
CDR3 protein: CASSLSGASRNEQFF

J gene: TRBJ1-5
D gene: -
V gene: TRBV19
clone size: -
CDR3 DNA: TGTGCCAGTAGTATTAGCGGCAGGAATCAGCCCCAGCATTTT
CDR3 protein: CASSISGRNQPQHF

J gene: TRBJ1-1
D gene: TRBD1
V gene: TRBV4-2
clone size: -
CDR3 DNA: TGTGCCAGCAGCGCCCGGACAGGGGGCGGGAACACTGAAGCTTTCTTT
CDR3 protein: CASSARTGGGNTEAFF

J gene: TRBJ2-3
D gene: TRBD1
V gene: TRBV7-2
clone size: few
CDR3 DNA: TGTGCCACCGGGACAGGGGTCACAGATACGCAGTATTTT
CDR3 protein: CATGTGVTDTQYF

J gene: TRBJ2-3
D gene: -
V gene: TRBV7-2
clone size: many
CDR3 DNA: TGTGCCAGCAGCTTAGCGGTCGGTTTTGGGACAGATACGCAGTATTTT
CDR3 protein: CASSLAVGFGTDTQYF

J gene: TRBJ1-1
D gene: -
V gene: TRBV12-3/TRBV12-4
clone size: -
CDR3 DNA: TGTGCCAGCAGCCAAGAGGTGACGGTGAACACTGAAGCTTTCTTT
CDR3 protein: CASSQEVTVNTEAFF